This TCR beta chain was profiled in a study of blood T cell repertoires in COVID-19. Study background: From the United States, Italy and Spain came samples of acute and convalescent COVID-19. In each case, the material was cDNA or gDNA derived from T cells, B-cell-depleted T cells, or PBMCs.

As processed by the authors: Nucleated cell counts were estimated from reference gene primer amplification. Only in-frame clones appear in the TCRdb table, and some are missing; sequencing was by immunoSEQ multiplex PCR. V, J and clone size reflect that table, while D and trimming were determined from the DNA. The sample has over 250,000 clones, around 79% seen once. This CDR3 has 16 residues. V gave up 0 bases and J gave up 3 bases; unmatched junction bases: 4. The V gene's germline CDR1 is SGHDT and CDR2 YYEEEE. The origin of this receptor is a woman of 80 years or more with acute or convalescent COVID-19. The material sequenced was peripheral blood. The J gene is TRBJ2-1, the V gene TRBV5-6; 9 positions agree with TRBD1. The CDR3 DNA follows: TGTGCCAGCAGCTTGGTCCGGACAGGGGTCTACAATGAGCAGTTCTTC. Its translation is CASSLVRTGVYNEQFF.